This TCR beta chain stems from a study of T cell responses to AZD1222 COVID-19 vaccine. Study outcomes and limitations: When two AZD1222 doses had been given, Spike-specific TCR breadth and depth rose. Donors were mostly white British, more females; clonal diversity possibly underestimated. Seropositivity was recorded at baseline in only six AZD1222 recipients. Vaccine-related CD4 TCRs covered spike, predominating at 160-218 and 743-854.

From germline, CDR1 is SEHNR and CDR2 FQNEAQ (reference sequence). The germline V and J ends were trimmed by 0 bases and 8 bases, with 9 bases remaining between them. There are 13 residues in the CDR3. Generated by immunoSEQ multiplex PCR, the TCRdb table keeps only in-frame clones and is missing some. This table holds about 140,000 clones. For this clone: Antigen unknown.

V gene TRBV7-9 combines with J gene TRBJ2-3; no clear D. What was sequenced was peripheral blood. This clonotype originated in an adult in good health. CDR3 loop: CASSLALTATQYF. CDR3 DNA sequence: TGTGCCAGCAGCTTAGCGCTGACGGCTACGCAGTATTTT.